The 24 T cell receptor beta chains given below trace back to one sample, sequenced in a study of blood T cell repertoires in COVID-19. Sequenced by immunoSEQ multiplex PCR; TCRdb stores in-frame clones only, minus some. Among about 220,000 clones listed, around 89% were seen once. The sequencing input was PBMCs or T cells enriched from blood (not recorded which). The receptors stem from a woman aged 40 to 50 with acute COVID-19.

The genes are TRBV28 and TRBJ1-2; unclear D gene. The CDR3 sequence is 14 residues long. Trimming took 4 bases from V and 8 from J, leaving 17 bases between them. CDR1 MDHEN and CDR2 SYDVKM come from the germline V gene. DNA of the CDR3: TGTGCCAGCAGTTCCGTTGGGTCCGCCGGGGGCTACACCTTC. Translating it yields CASSSVGSAGGYTF.

This clone was counted once. The V call is TRBV30, the J call TRBJ2-1; maybe TRBD1 (6 bases). CDR3 length: 12 amino acids. Trimming cost V 3 bases and J 7 bases, with 10 bases left between them. Germline V gives CDR1 GTSNPN, CDR2 SVGIG (reference sequence). CDR3 region: CAWSEQGNEQFF. In DNA, the CDR3 is TGTGCCTGGAGCGAACAGGGAAATGAGCAGTTCTTC.

This rearrangement joins TRBV7-8 to TRBJ1-2, with D hard to call. This CDR3 spans 16 amino acids. Trimming left V 1 base short and J 1 base short, with 13 bases between. The germline gives CDR1 SGHVS, CDR2 FQNEAQ. The CDR3 coding sequence is TGTGCCAGCAGCTTAGTACCAGGTTTCGGTAACTATGGCTACACCTTC. Protein product: CASSLVPGFGNYGYTF.

The chain couples TRBV29-1 to TRBJ2-1; 12 positions agree with TRBD2. Germline V gene sequence: CDR1 SQVTM, CDR2 ANQGSEA. The CDR3 is 13 amino acids. V lost 7 bases to trimming and J lost 8 bases; unmatched junction nucleotides: 6. CDR3 coding DNA: TGCAGCGCAACTAGCGGGGGGTCTTATGAGCAGTTCTTC. Encoded protein: CSATSGGSYEQFF.

Written as DNA, the CDR3 is TGTGCCAGCAGCTACGGTATGGACTATGGCTACACCTTC. It yields the protein CASSYGMDYGYTF. The chain carries TRBV7-9 and TRBJ1-2; no reliable D call. The germline V gene encodes CDR1 SEHNR and CDR2 FQNEAQ (reference sequence). Deletions cut 4 bases from V and 3 bases from J, with 9 bases between. There are 13 residues in the CDR3.

V gene TRBV4-3 combines with J gene TRBJ2-3, with 16 bases identical to TRBD2. The CDR3 is 17 amino acids. Trimming took 3 bases from V and 5 from J; bases not matched to a gene: 5. Germline lookup yields CDR1 LGHNA and CDR2 YSLEER. This CDR3 reads CASSQGTSGGARDTQYF. The CDR3 DNA reads TGCGCCAGCAGCCAGGGGACTAGCGGGGGGGCCCGAGATACGCAGTATTTT.

This chain joins TRBV5-6 and TRBJ2-5; 11 nucleotides line up with TRBD1. Germline V lookup: CDR1 SGHDT, CDR2 YYEEEE. CDR3 length: 14 residues. V lost 4 bases, J lost 5 bases, and 4 bases stayed unmatched. CDR3 amino acids: CASSLRDRGETQYF. CDR3 coding DNA: TGTGCCAGCAGCCTGAGGGACAGGGGGGAGACCCAGTACTTC.

This clone was picked up a small number of times. The chain links TRBV7-2 to TRBJ2-5, with 11 bases aligning to TRBD2. Germline V gene lookup returns CDR1 SGHTA and CDR2 FQGNSA. The CDR3 sequence is 17 residues long. Unmatched junction bases numbered 8, after V lost 0 bases and J lost 5 bases. This CDR3 reads CASSLARRVAGGETQYF. CDR3 sequence (DNA): TGTGCCAGCAGCTTAGCGCGCCGGGTAGCGGGAGGGGAGACCCAGTACTTC.

The V gene is TRBV6-5, the J gene TRBJ2-1; TRBD2 is a possible D gene (5 bases). Germline V lookup: CDR1 MNHEY, CDR2 SVGAGI. CDR3 length equals 13 residues. Trimming took 7 bases from V and 1 from J, leaving 8 bases between them. Here the CDR3 reads CASIEGSYNEQFF. The CDR3 DNA follows: TGTGCCAGCATAGAGGGTTCCTACAATGAGCAGTTCTTC.

The J gene is TRBJ1-2, the V gene TRBV2; the match to TRBD1 covers 7 bases. The CDR3 runs 16 residues. Per germline, CDR1 SNHLY and CDR2 FYNNEI. V lost 1 base to trimming and J lost 3 bases; unmatched junction nucleotides: 8. The CDR3 sequence is CASSEGGRQGDYGYTF. The CDR3 region has the DNA TGTGCCAGCAGTGAAGGGGGGAGACAGGGCGACTATGGCTACACCTTC.

The chain carries TRBV4-3 and TRBJ2-1; 9 bases map to TRBD2. The germline gives CDR1 LGHNA, CDR2 YSLEER. Losses at the gene ends were 8 bases for V and 8 bases for J; bases not matched to a gene: 16. The CDR3 runs 16 residues. CDR3 sequence (DNA): TGCGCCAGCCGAACCAGGGTGGCGGGAGGGCCACATGAGCAGTTCTTC. Residues: CASRTRVAGGPHEQFF.

The chain is built from TRBV19 and TRBJ2-5; D not resolved. Germline V gives CDR1 LNHDA, CDR2 SQIVND (reference sequence). This CDR3 region has 14 residues. The V and J ends lost 1 base and 0 bases respectively, with 6 bases between them. The CDR3 nucleotides are TGTGCCAGTAGTATAGGCGCCTACCAAGAGACCCAGTACTTC. This encodes CASSIGAYQETQYF.

The V call is TRBV5-1, the J call TRBJ2-1; tentatively, D is TRBD1 (5 bases). The CDR3 is 16 residues long. The V gene's germline CDR1 is SGHRS and CDR2 YFSETQ. V was cut by 4 bases and J by 0 bases, with 14 bases left in between. The CDR3 bases are TGCGCCAGCAGCGGGGCCGGGCTTCTCTCCTACAATGAGCAGTTCTTC. Its translation: CASSGAGLLSYNEQFF.

The chain uses TRBV5-1 and TRBJ1-4; D unclear. V lost 1 base and J 3 bases, leaving 7 bases between the germline ends. This CDR3 comprises 14 residues. CDR1 SGHRS and CDR2 YFSETQ come from the germline V gene. The CDR3 sequence is CASSLRGSNEKLFF. DNA of the CDR3: TGCGCCAGCAGCTTGCGAGGATCTAATGAAAAACTGTTTTTT.

The chain recombines TRBV7-9 with TRBJ1-1; D is unresolved. Trimming took off 1 base at V and 7 bases at J, with 13 bases between the two ends. CDR3 size: 14 residues. The germline V gene has CDR1 SEHNR and CDR2 FQNEAQ (reference sequence). CDR3 residues: CASSLGLPQNEAFF. The CDR3 nucleotides are TGTGCCAGCAGCTTAGGTTTACCACAGAATGAAGCTTTCTTT.

The chain carries TRBV4-3 and TRBJ2-1; 9 bases align to TRBD1. The CDR3 consists of 15 residues. Germline V gives CDR1 LGHNA, CDR2 YSLEER. The trim removed 0 bases at V and 7 bases at J, leaving 4 bases unmatched. The DNA of the CDR3 is TGCGCCAGCAGCCAAGAACAGGGGGCGTATAATGAGCAGTTCTTC. This encodes CASSQEQGAYNEQFF.

This chain's CDR3 is CASSLVAGATDTQYF. The CDR3 coding sequence is TGCGCCAGCAGCTTGGTTGCAGGGGCCACAGATACGCAGTATTTT. The chain is built from TRBV5-1 and TRBJ2-3; possibly TRBD1 for D (6 bases). Germline V gives CDR1 SGHRS, CDR2 YFSETQ. There are 15 residues in the CDR3. V lost 0 bases and J 2 bases, leaving 10 bases between the germline ends.

This rearrangement joins TRBV5-1 to TRBJ1-1; perhaps TRBD1 as D (5 bases). From germline, CDR1 is SGHRS and CDR2 YFSETQ. V was cut by 2 bases and J by 5 bases, with 13 bases left in between. This CDR3 spans 14 amino acids. This CDR3 reads CASSFVAGLTEAFF. DNA for the CDR3: TGCGCCAGCAGCTTCGTTGCAGGGTTGACTGAAGCTTTCTTT.

V is TRBV18 and J is TRBJ2-5, with 10 bases lining up with TRBD1. The CDR3 has 15 amino acids. The germline V gene encodes CDR1 KGHSH and CDR2 LQKENI. V was pared by 3 bases and J by 1 base, with 2 bases of the junction left unmatched. CDR3 sequence reads: CASSPRDRGQETQYF. The CDR3 region has the DNA TGTGCCAGCTCACCCCGGGACAGGGGCCAAGAGACCCAGTACTTC.

The chain uses TRBV4-1 and TRBJ2-7; 11 bases map to TRBD2. This CDR3 has 16 amino acids. After removal of 1 base from V and 1 base from J, the junction contained 3 bases not matched to a gene. Germline lookup yields CDR1 MGHRA and CDR2 YSYEKL. This CDR3 reads CASSQGGLADSYEQYF. The CDR3 DNA is TGCGCCAGCAGCCAAGGGGGACTAGCGGATTCCTACGAGCAGTACTTC.

This clone was counted only a few times. The chain couples TRBV3-1 (or the pseudogene TRBV3-2) to TRBJ1-5; TRBD1 aligns across 7 bases. The V and J ends lost 6 bases and 7 bases, in that order; junction bases with no gene match: 9. Germline V gives CDR1 LGHDT, CDR2 YNNKEL (reference sequence). CDR3 length equals 14 residues. The CDR3 is CASSLRQGGQPQHF. The CDR3 bases are TGTGCCAGCAGTTTACGACAGGGCGGACAGCCCCAGCATTTT.

A single count supports this clone. The junction and the germline gene differ at one end; a read error may be behind it. J is TRBJ1-5 and V is TRBV4-3; tentative D call: TRBD1 (6 bases). Germline V CDR1 and CDR2: LGHNA, YSLEER. The CDR3 sequence is 15 residues long. The chain's CDR3 is CASSQVLGGALPQHF. The CDR3 DNA sequence: TGCGCCAGCAGTCAAGTTCTAGGGGGGGCATTGCCCCAGCATTTT.

The chain is built from TRBV6-2 or TRBV6-3 and TRBJ2-3; TRBD2 aligns across 10 bases. Germline V gene lookup returns CDR1 MNHEY and CDR2 SVGEGT. CDR3 size: 17 residues. V shed 1 base, J shed 8 bases, and the junction held 12 bases outside the gene matches. For the CDR3, the DNA is TGTGCCAGCAGTTACTTGATGACTAGCGGGCCCACCGGTACGCAGTATTTT. Its protein is CASSYLMTSGPTGTQYF.

This chain connects TRBV9 to TRBJ2-3, with 7 bases aligning to TRBD1. The CDR3 sequence is 16 residues long. Germline V gene lookup returns CDR1 SGDLS and CDR2 YYNGEE. After removal of 3 bases from V and 1 base from J, the junction contained 8 bases not matched to a gene. The CDR3 region has the DNA TGTGCCAGCAGCGCGACGGGACAGCTTGGCACAGATACGCAGTATTTT. This encodes CASSATGQLGTDTQYF.